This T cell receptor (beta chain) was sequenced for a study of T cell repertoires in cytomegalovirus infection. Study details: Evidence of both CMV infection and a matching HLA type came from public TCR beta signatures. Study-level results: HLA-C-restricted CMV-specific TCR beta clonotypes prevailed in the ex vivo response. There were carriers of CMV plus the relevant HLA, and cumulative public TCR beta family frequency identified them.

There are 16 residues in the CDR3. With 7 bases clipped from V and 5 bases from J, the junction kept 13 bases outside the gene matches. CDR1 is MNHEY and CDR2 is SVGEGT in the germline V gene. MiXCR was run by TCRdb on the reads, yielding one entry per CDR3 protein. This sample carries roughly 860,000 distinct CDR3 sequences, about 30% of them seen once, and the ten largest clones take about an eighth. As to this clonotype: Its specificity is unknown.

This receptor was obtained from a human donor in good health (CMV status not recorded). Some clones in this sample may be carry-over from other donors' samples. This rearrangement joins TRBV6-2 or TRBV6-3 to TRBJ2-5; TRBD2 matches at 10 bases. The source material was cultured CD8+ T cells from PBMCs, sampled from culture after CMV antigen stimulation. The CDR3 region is CASIGIRTSGWETQYF. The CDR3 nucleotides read TGTGCCAGCATAGGGATAAGGACTAGCGGTTGGGAGACCCAGTACTTC.